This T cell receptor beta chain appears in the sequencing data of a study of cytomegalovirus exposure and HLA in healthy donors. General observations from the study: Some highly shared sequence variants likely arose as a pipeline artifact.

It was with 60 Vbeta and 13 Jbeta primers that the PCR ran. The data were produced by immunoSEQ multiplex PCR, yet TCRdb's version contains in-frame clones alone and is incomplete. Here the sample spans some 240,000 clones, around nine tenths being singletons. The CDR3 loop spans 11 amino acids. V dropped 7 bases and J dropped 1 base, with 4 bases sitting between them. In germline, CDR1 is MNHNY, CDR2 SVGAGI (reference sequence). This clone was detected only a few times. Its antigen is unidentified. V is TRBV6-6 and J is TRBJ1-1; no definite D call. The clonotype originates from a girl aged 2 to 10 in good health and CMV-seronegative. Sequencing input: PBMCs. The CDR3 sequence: CASKQNTEAFF. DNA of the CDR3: TGTGCCAGCAAACAGAACACTGAAGCTTTCTTT.